This T cell receptor beta chain was sequenced during a study of shared clonotypes between healthy human individuals. Study context: CD4 naive and memory got three plates each, CD8 naive two, CD8 memory one.

Study-level points and caveats: Represented diversity, genetic and exposure-history alike, was limited by few donors. It was anticipated that sequencing depth would influence how many clonotypes donors shared. Naive subsets generally exceeded memory subsets in estimated richness.

As regards this clone: Its antigen is not identified.

Data came from immunoSEQ multiplex PCR; TCRdb stores just in-frame clones and leaves some out. Of about 980,000 clones listed, about three quarters are singletons. With 11 bases clipped from V and 1 base from J, the junction kept 5 bases outside the gene matches. There are 13 residues in the CDR3. Looked up from germline, CDR1 is ENHRY and CDR2 is SYGVKD. The sample consisted of memory CD4+ T cells sorted from blood. Subset indicated: CD45RA-negative fraction. This receptor was identified in a man aged 18 to 29 in good health. This rearrangement joins TRBV10-3 to TRBJ2-7; 10 bases align to TRBD2. This chain's CDR3 is CAVGTSVSYEQYF. CDR3 in DNA: TGTGCCGTCGGGACTAGCGTTTCCTACGAGCAGTACTTC.